These 21 T cell receptor beta chains share one sample of origin, sequenced in a study of blood T cells in healthy people across ages. A sample-barcoded 5' primer and a J-beta primer mix were used in a second PCR of roughly 6 to 11 cycles. MiXCR, run by TCRdb on the 5' RACE reads, gives a single entry per CDR3 protein. The sample contains 950,000 to 1,200,000 distinct CDR3 sequences, 35% to 40% of which appear only once. The specimen was blood. The receptor source for this set is a man between 18 and 29 years old in good health.

The V call is TRBV9, the J call TRBJ2-5; possible D gene TRBD2, 5 bases. Between the trimmed V and J ends, which lost 3 bases and 5 bases, there was a span of 17 bases. Germline CDR1 reads SGDLS; CDR2 reads YYNGEE. The CDR3 is 15 residues long. The CDR3 bases are TGTGCCAGCAGCGATACACAGATCCCGGGGGAGACCCAGTACTTC. Translation gives CASSDTQIPGETQYF. Full variable domain (outside the CDR3, taken from reference TRBV9 and TRBJ2-5): DSGVTQTPKHLITATGQRVTLRCSPRSGDLSVYWYQQSLDQGLQFLIQYYNGEERAKGNILERFSAQQFPDLHSELNLSSLELGDSALYFCASSDTQIPGETQYFGPGTRLLVL.

The V call is TRBV7-9, the J call TRBJ1-1, with 8 bases fitting TRBD1. CDR1 SEHNR and CDR2 FQNEAQ come from the germline V gene (reference sequence). With V trimmed by 8 bases and J by 1 base, 3 bases remained unmatched. There are 13 residues in the CDR3. The chain's CDR3 is CASWTGKNTEAFF. CDR3 sequence (DNA): TGTGCCAGCTGGACAGGGAAGAACACTGAAGCTTTCTTT.

The rearrangement links TRBV12-3 or TRBV12-4 to TRBJ1-1; 9 positions agree with TRBD1. The CDR3 contains 18 residues. The V gene end was trimmed by 5 bases and the J gene end by 0 bases; junction bases not matched to a gene: 13. CDR3 bases: TGTGCCAGCAGTCCCCGGGACAGGGCCTTAAGAATGAACACTGAAGCTTTCTTT. Translation: CASSPRDRALRMNTEAFF.

A few counts support this clonotype. The V gene is TRBV24-1, the J gene TRBJ1-5; D gene unclear. Germline V gene sequence: CDR1 KGHDR, CDR2 SFDVKD. V was cut by 4 bases and J by 0 bases, with 6 bases left in between. This CDR3 contains 14 residues. CDR3 loop: CATSDVDSNQPQHF. The CDR3 DNA is TGTGCCACCAGTGACGTTGATAGCAATCAGCCCCAGCATTTT.

This clonotype was detected only a few times. V and J are TRBV6-5 and TRBJ1-4, with D perhaps TRBD1 (6 bases). CDR1 and CDR2 from the germline V gene are MNHEY and SVGAGI. V lost 7 bases to trimming and J lost 0 bases, with 12 bases between them. This CDR3 is built from 15 residues. For the CDR3, the DNA is TGTGCCAGCAAAGGACAGCCTGCAACTAATGAAAAACTGTTTTTT. Encoded protein: CASKGQPATNEKLFF.

The V gene is TRBV3-1, the J gene TRBJ1-2, with D perhaps matching TRBD1 (5 bases). The CDR3 runs 13 residues. In germline, CDR1 is LGHDT, CDR2 YNNKEL (reference sequence). V was cut by 4 bases and J by 7 bases, with 13 bases left in between. The DNA of the CDR3 is TGTGCCAGCAGCCGCTTGGGGGGTGCTGGCTACACCTTC. It is translated as CASSRLGGAGYTF.

The V and J genes are TRBV20-1 and TRBJ1-4; tentatively, D is TRBD1 (6 bases). With 6 bases removed from V and 4 bases from J, the gap between germline ends came to 12 bases. The CDR3 is 13 residues long. Germline V gene sequence: CDR1 DFQATT, CDR2 SNEGSKA (reference sequence). CDR3 residues: CSASGAVNEKLFF. In nucleotides, the CDR3 is TGCAGTGCCTCGGGGGCAGTTAATGAAAAACTGTTTTTT.

This clonotype was seen a few times. The V gene is TRBV27, the J gene TRBJ2-2, with D hard to call. V lost 6 bases, J lost 4 bases, and 9 bases lay in between. This CDR3 has 13 residues. In germline, CDR1 is MNHEY, CDR2 SMNVEV (reference sequence). CDR3 DNA sequence: TGTGCCAGCAGCCAACACCTCACCGGGGAGCTGTTTTTT. Translating gives CASSQHLTGELFF.

Remarks on this clonotype: A read error is possible here, since a much larger clone lies one base away. The CDR3 reads CAGSEGSHYGYTF. The DNA for the CDR3 is TGTGCCGGCAGTGAAGGGTCGCACTATGGCTACACCTTC. This rearrangement joins TRBV12-3 or TRBV12-4 to TRBJ1-2, with no clear D. CDR3 length equals 13 residues.

Notes on this clonotype: Being one base from a much bigger clone, this may be a read error. V is TRBV9 and J is TRBJ2-5, with D unclear. Matching the DNA end better, TRBJ2-7 makes the J call doubtful. Germline loops: CDR1 SGDLS, CDR2 YYNGEE. CDR3 length: 13 amino acids. The DNA of the CDR3 is TGTGCCAGCAGCGTTATTGTCGACGACGAGCAGTACTTC. Protein: CASSVIVDDEQYF.

V gene TRBV20-1 combines with J gene TRBJ2-1, with TRBD2 identical over 9 bases. Germline CDR1 and CDR2: DFQATT and SNEGSKA (reference sequence). J was trimmed by 3 bases and V by 1 base; bases with no gene match: 13. The CDR3 has 18 residues. The CDR3 region is CSARVSGGSGGRYNEQFF. CDR3 coding DNA: TGCAGTGCTAGAGTCAGCGGGGGCAGCGGGGGGCGCTACAATGAGCAGTTCTTC.

The gene calls are TRBV4-1 and TRBJ1-2; D is uncertain. Trimming left V 4 bases short and J 8 bases short, with 26 bases between. The CDR3 totals 17 residues. Germline assignment: CDR1 MGHRA and CDR2 YSYEKL. The CDR3 nucleotides read TGCGCCAGCAGCCCCGAACCTGTAGTGGGCCGCATCTGGGGCTACACCTTC. It translates to CASSPEPVVGRIWGYTF.

V gene TRBV7-2 combines with J gene TRBJ2-5; tentative D call: TRBD1 (6 bases). The J call could be wrong; TRBJ2-7 is a better fit for the DNA end. CDR1 is SGHTA, CDR2 FQGNSA, per germline. The CDR3 extends over 14 amino acids. The chain's CDR3 is CASSLRDKTCEQYF. The CDR3 DNA reads as TGTGCCAGCAGCCTTCGGGACAAGACCTGCGAGCAGTACTTC.

Only a few counts were recorded for this clonotype. This chain connects TRBV7-8 to TRBJ2-3, with D perhaps TRBD2 (6 bases). This CDR3 comprises 16 residues. V was cut by 4 bases and J by 0 bases, with 14 bases left in between. Germline V gives CDR1 SGHVS, CDR2 FQNEAQ. The CDR3 DNA reads TGTGCCAGCAGCTCCCGGGACTTATCTAGCACAGATACGCAGTATTTT. Translated: CASSSRDLSSTDTQYF.

This clonotype was detected a few times. This chain connects TRBV27 to TRBJ1-2, with a possible D match to TRBD1 (5 bases). Trimming took off 7 bases at V and 4 bases at J, with 22 bases between the two ends. The CDR3 loop spans 16 amino acids. Germline values: CDR1 MNHEY, CDR2 SMNVEV (reference sequence). The CDR3 reads CASKGSGQATSYGYTF. In nucleotides, the CDR3 is TGTGCCAGCAAGGGGTCAGGGCAAGCCACAAGCTATGGCTACACCTTC.

On this clonotype itself: Germline and junction disagree at one end, which may indicate a read error. The chain links TRBV10-3 to TRBJ2-3, with 13 bases identical to TRBD2. Germline CDR1 reads ENHRY; CDR2 reads SYGVKD. The CDR3 is made up of 15 amino acids. CDR3 DNA sequence: TGTGCCATCAGTGGGACTAGCGGGGGAACAGAGACGCAGTATTTT. Translated, it gives CAISGTSGGTETQYF.

The rearrangement joins TRBV9 to TRBJ2-1, with TRBD2 identical over 7 bases. J gave up 1 base and V 2 bases, and 9 bases lay outside the gene matches. Per germline, CDR1 SGDLS and CDR2 YYNGEE. This CDR3 spans 17 amino acids. DNA of the CDR3: TGTGCCAGCAGCGTTAGGGAGGGGCCACCTTCCTACAATGAGCAGTTCTTC. It translates to CASSVREGPPSYNEQFF.

Of note for this clonotype: One end of the junction fails to match germline, which may point to a read error. The rearrangement links TRBV2 to TRBJ1-1; D not certain. Germline CDR1 reads SNHLY; CDR2 reads FYNNEI. The CDR3 runs to 13 residues. Here the CDR3 reads CAGSRDGDTEAFF. CDR3 DNA sequence: TGTGCCGGCAGCCGGGATGGGGACACTGAAGCTTTCTTT.

Worth noting for this clonotype: A junction boundary mismatches the germline segment, possibly from a read error. The chain is built from TRBV18 and TRBJ2-5; weak D call: TRBD2 (6 bases). The CDR3 contains 15 residues. CDR1 and CDR2 (germline): KGHSH, LQKENI. DNA of the CDR3: TGTGCCAGCTCACCACTAGCGGACCCGAGGGAGACCCAGTGCTTC. Translating gives CASSPLADPRETQCF.

The gene calls are TRBV20-1 and TRBJ1-4; possibly TRBD1 for D (6 bases). The germline V gene encodes CDR1 DFQATT and CDR2 SNEGSKA (reference sequence). The CDR3 is 13 amino acids. V lost 3 bases and J 10 bases, leaving 15 bases between the germline ends. Here the CDR3 DNA reads TGCAGTGCTAGTTTTACAGGGAGCGGAAAACTGTTTTTT. Translated, it gives CSASFTGSGKLFF.

This clonotype was observed a few times. The chain links TRBV7-2 to TRBJ1-1; a weak D match, TRBD1 (5 bases). The germline CDR1 and CDR2 sequences are SGHTA and FQGNSA. Trimming cost V 5 bases and J 0 bases, with 13 bases left between them. The CDR3 has 15 amino acids. The CDR3 region has the DNA TGTGCCAGCAGCGGCAAGGACAAGCTGAACACTGAAGCTTTCTTT. Translating it yields CASSGKDKLNTEAFF.